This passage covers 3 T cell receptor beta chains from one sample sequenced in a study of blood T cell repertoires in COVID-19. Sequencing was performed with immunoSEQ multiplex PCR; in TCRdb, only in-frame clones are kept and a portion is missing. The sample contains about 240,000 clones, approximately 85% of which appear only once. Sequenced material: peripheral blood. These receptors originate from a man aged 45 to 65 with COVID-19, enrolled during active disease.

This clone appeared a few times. In DNA form, the CDR3 reads TGTGCCAGCAGCCGCCTGGGACAACCGAACACTGAAGCTTTCTTT. This translates into CASSRLGQPNTEAFF. V and J are TRBV14 and TRBJ1-1; D perhaps matches TRBD1 (6 bases). The CDR3 spans 15 residues. V lost 4 bases and J 1 base, leaving 13 bases between the germline ends. CDR1 and CDR2 from the germline V gene are SGHDN and FVKESK. The whole variable domain, remainder taken from reference TRBV14 and TRBJ1-1, is EAGVTQFPSHSVIEKGQTVTLRCDPISGHDNLYWYRRVMGKEIKFLLHFVKESKQDESGMPNNRFLAERTGGTYSTLKVQPAELEDSGVYFCASSRLGQPNTEAFFGQGTRLTVV.

CDR3 DNA sequence: TGTGCCAGCAGTTACTCTCTACAGGACCGTAATTCACCCCTCCACTTT. As protein: CASSYSLQDRNSPLHF. This rearrangement joins TRBV6-5 to TRBJ1-6, with D perhaps TRBD1 (5 bases). The germline gives CDR1 MNHEY, CDR2 SVGAGI. The CDR3 has 16 amino acids. V shed 0 bases and J shed 6 bases, with 12 bases lying between them.

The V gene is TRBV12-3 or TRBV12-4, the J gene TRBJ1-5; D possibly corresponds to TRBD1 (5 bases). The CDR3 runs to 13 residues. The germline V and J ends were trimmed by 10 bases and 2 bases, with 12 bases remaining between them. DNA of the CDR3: TGTGCCACCTCAGGGAAGGGCAATCAGCCCCAGCATTTT. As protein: CATSGKGNQPQHF.